The 27 T cell receptor beta chains given below trace back to one sample, sequenced in a study of Tregs in tolerant kidney transplant recipients. Mixed chimerism was transient after nonmyeloablative marrow transplants from related graft donors. Only in-frame clones appear in the TCRdb table, and some are missing; sequencing was by immunoSEQ multiplex PCR. The table shows 45,000 or so clones, with roughly 87% occurring only once. The starting material was CD8+ T cells from blood (PBMCs), obtained 12 months after the transplant. The receptors come from a human patient who received a combined kidney and bone marrow transplant. Among the T cells, some may be from the graft donor.

This clone has just one count. This specimen includes other DNA sequences encoding the same CDR3. V and J are TRBV27 and TRBJ1-6; D possibly corresponds to TRBD1 (5 bases). The V and J ends lost 6 bases and 7 bases respectively, with 16 bases between them. This CDR3 region has 15 residues. Germline CDR1 reads MNHEY; CDR2 reads SMNVEV (reference sequence). The CDR3 DNA follows: TGTGCCAGCAGGCAAAGGGGTCTTCCGAATTCACCCCTCCACTTT. Translating gives CASRQRGLPNSPLHF.

The chain links TRBV6-6 to TRBJ2-3, with D uncertain. With 5 bases removed from V and 6 bases from J, the gap between germline ends came to 15 bases. In germline, CDR1 is MNHNY, CDR2 SVGAGI (reference sequence). There are 14 residues in the CDR3. The CDR3: CASSNDISPDTQYF. For the CDR3, the DNA is TGTGCCAGCAGTAATGACATCTCCCCCGATACGCAGTATTTT.

The chain couples TRBV10-3 to TRBJ2-7; a possible D gene is TRBD2 (6 bases). V was shortened by 3 bases and J by 3 bases, with 9 bases between the two germline ends. Germline V gene data show CDR1 as ENHRY and CDR2 as SYGVKD. The CDR3 totals 13 residues. CDR3 sequence: CAISEGLNYEQYF. The CDR3 region has the DNA TGTGCCATCAGTGAAGGACTAAACTACGAGCAGTACTTC.

This clone was seen just once. V and J are TRBV7-7 and TRBJ2-1, with 7 bases aligning to TRBD1. Germline CDR1 and CDR2: SSHAT and FNYEAQ (reference sequence). V lost 5 bases, J lost 0 bases, and 4 bases stayed unmatched. CDR3 size: 15 residues. CDR3 loop: CASSRGQNSYNEQFF. The CDR3 coding sequence is TGTGCCAGCAGCCGGGGACAGAACTCCTACAATGAGCAGTTCTTC. Variable domain in full (rest from reference TRBV7-7 and TRBJ2-1): GAGVSQSPRYKVTKRGQDVTLRCDPISSHATLYWYQQALGQGPEFLTYFNYEAQPDKSGLPSDRFSAERPEGSISTLTIQRTEQRDSAMYRCASSRGQNSYNEQFFGPGTRLTVL.

This chain links TRBV28 with TRBJ2-2, with 13 positions matching TRBD2. This CDR3 contains 19 residues. Trimming removed 6 bases from V and 1 base from J; junction bases left unmatched: 11. Germline CDR1 reads MDHEN; CDR2 reads SYDVKM. The CDR3 DNA reads as TGTGCCAGCAGAATAGCGGGACTAGCGGGAACCGGGAACACCGGGGAGCTGTTTTTT. It encodes CASRIAGLAGTGNTGELFF.

This chain uses TRBV27 with TRBJ1-2; weak D call: TRBD1 (5 bases). Trimming removed 8 bases at V and 8 bases at J, with 18 bases between. This CDR3 region has 13 residues. CDR1 MNHEY and CDR2 SMNVEV come from the germline V gene (reference sequence). The CDR3 DNA is TGTGCCAGCGCCCCGGACAAGGCTCTAGGCTACACCTTC. Amino acid sequence: CASAPDKALGYTF.

The CDR3 loop reads CASSPYFQTGAPTGELFF. CDR3 coding DNA: TGTGCCAGCAGCCCATATTTTCAAACAGGGGCGCCCACCGGGGAGCTGTTTTTT. This sequence joins TRBV7-2 and TRBJ2-2; 7 bases fit TRBD1. Germline V lookup: CDR1 SGHTA, CDR2 FQGNSA. The CDR3 is 18 amino acids. V was pared by 5 bases and J by 4 bases, with 16 bases of the junction left unmatched.

The V gene is TRBV27, the J gene TRBJ2-3; 12 nucleotides align to TRBD2. The V gene end was trimmed by 4 bases and the J gene end by 2 bases; junction bases not matched to a gene: 1. Germline values: CDR1 MNHEY, CDR2 SMNVEV (reference sequence). The length of the CDR3 is 15 residues. The DNA of the CDR3 is TGTGCCAGCAGTTGGACTAGCGGGGTCACAGATACGCAGTATTTT. Protein: CASSWTSGVTDTQYF.

The rearrangement joins TRBV4-1 to TRBJ2-7; 9 bases line up with TRBD1. V was clipped by 0 bases and J by 6 bases; unmatched bases: 12. This CDR3 is 17 amino acids long. The germline V gene encodes CDR1 MGHRA and CDR2 YSYEKL. The CDR3 DNA follows: TGCGCCAGCAGCCAAGATCCCAAGGGACAGGGTTCATTCGAGCAGTACTTC. Its translation: CASSQDPKGQGSFEQYF.

This clone was detected only once. The V and J genes are TRBV7-9 and TRBJ2-7; D ambiguous. V lost 5 bases to trimming and J lost 3 bases, with 8 bases between them. CDR3 size: 12 residues. Germline V gives CDR1 SEHNR, CDR2 FQNEAQ (reference sequence). In DNA form, the CDR3 reads TGTGCCAGCAGCCGCGAGTTCTACGAGCAGTACTTC. Amino acids: CASSREFYEQYF.

The V gene is TRBV19, the J gene TRBJ2-5; 7 bases agree with TRBD1. Germline V lookup: CDR1 LNHDA, CDR2 SQIVND (reference sequence). Losses at the gene ends were 3 bases for V and 7 bases for J; bases not matched to a gene: 14. The CDR3 loop spans 16 amino acids. As DNA, the CDR3 is TGTGCCAGTAGTATCAGGGGGTTGTGGTTCCAGGGGACCCAGTACTTC. Encoded protein: CASSIRGLWFQGTQYF.

The V call is TRBV2, the J call TRBJ2-1, with 14 bases lining up with TRBD2. With 11 bases clipped from V and 8 bases from J, the junction kept 8 bases outside the gene matches. The CDR3 is 14 residues long. CDR1 and CDR2 from the germline V gene are SNHLY and FYNNEI. This CDR3 reads CAVPGLAGVYEQFF. The CDR3 DNA follows: TGTGCCGTCCCGGGACTAGCGGGAGTTTATGAGCAGTTCTTC.

The rearrangement links TRBV2 to TRBJ2-7, with D tentatively TRBD1 (6 bases). The germline V and J ends were trimmed by 0 bases and 2 bases, with 8 bases remaining between them. Germline CDR1 is SNHLY and CDR2 is FYNNEI. The CDR3 runs to 14 residues. DNA of the CDR3: TGTGCCAGCAGTGAAGCTTGGACAGCCTACGAGCAGTACTTC. This codes for CASSEAWTAYEQYF. Complete variable domain (other parts from reference TRBV2 and TRBJ2-7): EPEVTQTPSHQVTQMGQEVILRCVPISNHLYFYWYRQILGQKVEFLVSFYNNEISEKSEIFDDQFSVERPDGSNFTLKIRSTKLEDSAMYFCASSEAWTAYEQYFGPGTRLTVT.

V is TRBV7-9 and J is TRBJ1-1; TRBD1 might be the D (5 bases). With 1 base removed from V and 5 bases from J, the gap between germline ends came to 11 bases. Germline V gives CDR1 SEHNR, CDR2 FQNEAQ (reference sequence). The CDR3 covers 14 residues. The CDR3 region is CASSLEVGDTEAFF. The CDR3 nucleotides read TGTGCCAGCAGCTTAGAGGTAGGGGATACTGAAGCTTTCTTT.

The rearrangement uses TRBV20-1 and TRBJ2-7; 8 nucleotides line up with TRBD1. The CDR3 runs 11 residues. The V and J ends lost 5 bases and 3 bases, in that order; junction bases with no gene match: 0. Germline CDR1 is DFQATT and CDR2 is SNEGSKA (reference sequence). CDR3 amino acids: CSAGTGYEQYF. The CDR3 DNA follows: TGCAGTGCTGGGACAGGCTACGAGCAGTACTTC.

The V and J genes are TRBV5-1 and TRBJ1-5; D gene uncertain. Trimming removed 0 bases at V and 9 bases at J, with 10 bases between. Germline assignment: CDR1 SGHRS and CDR2 YFSETQ. The CDR3 runs 13 residues. The CDR3 coding sequence is TGCGCCAGCAGCTTGGGGCGGGGTCCGCCCCAGCATTTT. Translated: CASSLGRGPPQHF.

J is TRBJ2-7 and V is TRBV28, with TRBD1 matching 7 bases. Germline V gene lookup returns CDR1 MDHEN and CDR2 SYDVKM. There are 13 residues in the CDR3. J gave up 3 bases and V 8 bases, and 7 bases lay outside the gene matches. As DNA, the CDR3 is TGTGCCAGCTTAGACAGGGTGTTCTACGAGCAGTACTTC. Its protein is CASLDRVFYEQYF.

The CDR3 loop is CASSKGISSGGAVPFYEQYF. CDR3 nucleotides: TGTGCCAGCAGCAAAGGGATTTCTAGCGGGGGGGCCGTTCCCTTTTACGAGCAGTACTTC. V is TRBV21-1 and J is TRBJ2-7; the table assigns TRBD2, which was not confirmed against the DNA. TRBV21-1 is recorded as a pseudogene. CDR3 length: 20 residues.

The rearrangement uses TRBV27 and TRBJ1-6, with 9 bases lining up with TRBD1. Germline V gene sequence: CDR1 MNHEY, CDR2 SMNVEV (reference sequence). There are 16 residues in the CDR3. J gave up 8 bases and V 4 bases, and 9 bases lay outside the gene matches. The CDR3 nucleotides are TGTGCCAGCAGTTCTCCGTTCCGGGACAGGGATTCACCCCTCCACTTT. The encoded protein is CASSSPFRDRDSPLHF.

The rearrangement uses TRBV6-7 and TRBJ2-7; 9 bases are shared with TRBD1. TRBV6-7 carries the ORF label, with uncertain function. V dropped 0 bases and J dropped 5; count of bases not matched to a gene: 8. The CDR3 spans 16 residues. The DNA for the CDR3 is TGTGCCAGCAGTTACTCTCCCGGGACAGGGTTACACGAGCAGTACTTC. Protein product: CASSYSPGTGLHEQYF.

This clone has a single count. V is TRBV19 and J is TRBJ1-4; D not resolved. This CDR3 comprises 11 residues. V lost 3 bases, J lost 10 bases, and 6 bases lay in between. Per the germline V gene, CDR1 is LNHDA and CDR2 is SQIVND (reference sequence). CDR3 amino acids: CASSISGKLFF. In DNA, the CDR3 is TGTGCCAGTAGTATTAGTGGAAAACTGTTTTTT. Full variable domain (rest looked up from reference TRBV19 and TRBJ1-4): DGGITQSPKYLFRKEGQNVTLSCEQNLNHDAMYWYRQDPGQGLRLIYYSQIVNDFQKGDIAEGYSVSREKKESFPLTVTSAQKNPTAFYLCASSISGKLFFGSGTQLSVL.

This rearrangement joins TRBV19 to TRBJ2-1; 9 bases are shared with TRBD2. The length of the CDR3 is 16 residues. V was clipped by 3 bases and J by 8 bases; unmatched bases: 11. Germline CDR1 LNHDA, CDR2 SQIVND (reference sequence). The CDR3 here is CASSMGGRASLYEQFF. The CDR3 DNA reads TGTGCCAGTAGTATGGGCGGGAGGGCCTCTCTCTATGAGCAGTTCTTC.

In its sample, this clone was seen once. The V call is TRBV7-7, the J call TRBJ2-5, with 7 positions matching TRBD2. V lost 1 base, J lost 1 base, and 6 bases stayed unmatched. The CDR3 has 16 residues. CDR1 and CDR2 from the germline V gene are SSHAT and FNYEAQ (reference sequence). CDR3 nucleotides: TGTGCCAGCAGCTTAGGGATCGAGCGGGGCCAAGAGACCCAGTACTTC. Translating it yields CASSLGIERGQETQYF.

The V call is TRBV15, the J call TRBJ2-3; TRBD1 matches at 8 bases. CDR3 length: 15 amino acids. Germline V lookup: CDR1 LNHNV, CDR2 YYDKDF (reference sequence). Trimming cost V 1 base and J 2 bases; bases outside gene matches: 2. This CDR3 reads CATSRGTGHTDTQYF. The CDR3 region has the DNA TGTGCCACCAGCAGAGGGACAGGGCACACAGATACGCAGTATTTT.

The chain recombines TRBV4-2 with TRBJ2-5; 12 nucleotides agree with TRBD2. Per the germline V gene, CDR1 is LGHNA and CDR2 is YNFKEQ. The CDR3 runs to 18 residues. The V and J ends lost 1 base and 5 bases, in that order; junction bases with no gene match: 11. The CDR3 DNA follows: TGTGCCAGCAGCCAAGGGGGACTAGCGGGTGCAAGGGAGGAGACCCAGTACTTC. Amino acids: CASSQGGLAGAREETQYF.

This chain links TRBV4-2 with TRBJ2-7, with 8 bases fitting TRBD1. The V segment lost 3 bases and the J segment 3 bases; nucleotides outside the gene matches: 7. The CDR3 consists of 15 residues. Germline-derived CDR1 and CDR2 are LGHNA and YNFKEQ. CDR3 nucleotides: TGTGCCAGCAGCCATACGGGGACAGGAGACTACGAGCAGTACTTC. It specifies CASSHTGTGDYEQYF.

The chain uses TRBV6-6 and TRBJ2-7, with D maybe TRBD2 (7 bases). The CDR3 totals 16 residues. The germline V gene encodes CDR1 MNHNY and CDR2 SVGAGI (reference sequence). With 0 bases removed from V and 3 bases from J, the gap between germline ends came to 15 bases. CDR3 DNA sequence: TGTGCCAGCAGTTACTCGAGGGGGGGGGATTACTACGAGCAGTACTTC. It codes for CASSYSRGGDYYEQYF.